Listed below are T cell receptor beta chains from one sample, sequenced in a study of cytomegalovirus exposure and HLA in healthy donors. Method: immunoSEQ multiplex PCR; TCRdb's copy keeps in-frame clones and lacks some. The data hold some 130,000 clones, with less than 65% observed a single time. The sample comprised PBMCs. These receptors all come from a man aged 35 to 55 in good health and CMV-seropositive. Each CDR3 is given with its conserved first and last residue. A D gene is named only where the DNA matches it firmly. Clone size appears in some rows only: once, few, many, or a class for an expanded clone.

v_gene: TRBV27
j_gene: TRBJ2-7
len: 14
abundance: .
d_gene: TRBD2
CDR3nt: TGTGCCAGCAGGTTTATAGCGGGCGTCTACGAGCAGTACTTC
CDR3aa: CASRFIAGVYEQYF

v_gene: TRBV30
j_gene: TRBJ2-1
len: 18
abundance: few
d_gene: TRBD1
CDR3nt: TGTGCCTGGAGCCGGGACAGGAGTACCGCCGTAACCTACAATGAGCAGTTCTTC
CDR3aa: CAWSRDRSTAVTYNEQFF

v_gene: TRBV5-3
j_gene: TRBJ2-7
len: 15
abundance: .
d_gene: .
CDR3nt: TGTGCCAGAACCTCGAGGGATGTTAAACCCCACGAGCAGTACTTC
CDR3aa: CARTSRDVKPHEQYF

v_gene: TRBV5-4
j_gene: TRBJ2-3
len: 16
abundance: few
d_gene: .
CDR3nt: TGTGCCAGCAGCCCCCGTATAGAGACAGTAACAGATACGCAGTATTTT
CDR3aa: CASSPRIETVTDTQYF

v_gene: TRBV7-8
j_gene: TRBJ2-1
len: 16
abundance: .
d_gene: TRBD2
CDR3nt: TGTGCCAGCAGCTTAGAACTAGCGGGGGGTTACAATGAGCAGTTCTTC
CDR3aa: CASSLELAGGYNEQFF

v_gene: TRBV5-6
j_gene: TRBJ2-5
len: 16
abundance: .
d_gene: TRBD2
CDR3nt: TGTGCCAGCAGCTTGGGTCCTAGCGGGGCTCAAGAGACCCAGTACTTC
CDR3aa: CASSLGPSGAQETQYF

v_gene: TRBV5-8
j_gene: TRBJ2-3
len: 15
abundance: .
d_gene: TRBD1
CDR3nt: TGTGCCAGCAGCCCGGGACAGGGATACACAGATACGCAGTATTTT
CDR3aa: CASSPGQGYTDTQYF

v_gene: TRBV9
j_gene: TRBJ2-5
len: 14
abundance: .
d_gene: .
CDR3nt: TGTGCCAGCAGCGTAGAGGGGGTCCAAGAGACCCAGTACTTC
CDR3aa: CASSVEGVQETQYF

v_gene: TRBV27
j_gene: TRBJ2-7
len: 13
abundance: .
d_gene: .
CDR3nt: TGTGCCTGCAGGGGTAGCGACTCCTACGAGCAGTACTTC
CDR3aa: CACRGSDSYEQYF

v_gene: TRBV5-1
j_gene: TRBJ2-3
len: 16
abundance: .
d_gene: TRBD1
CDR3nt: TGCGCCAGCAGCTTCCTGGACAGGGCGAGGGCAGATACGCAGTATTTT
CDR3aa: CASSFLDRARADTQYF

v_gene: TRBV27
j_gene: TRBJ1-6
len: 14
abundance: .
d_gene: .
CDR3nt: TGTGCCAGCAGTTATCAGGGCTATAATTCACCCCTCCACTTT
CDR3aa: CASSYQGYNSPLHF

v_gene: TRBV5-1
j_gene: TRBJ1-2
len: 15
abundance: .
d_gene: .
CDR3nt: TGCGCCAGCAGCTCTGGTGGTGACAGCTTCTATGGCTACACCTTC
CDR3aa: CASSSGGDSFYGYTF

v_gene: TRBV6-5
j_gene: TRBJ2-7
len: 14
abundance: .
d_gene: .
CDR3nt: TGTGCCAGCGAGGGCGGAGGTGGTTCCTACGAGCAGTACTTC
CDR3aa: CASEGGGGSYEQYF